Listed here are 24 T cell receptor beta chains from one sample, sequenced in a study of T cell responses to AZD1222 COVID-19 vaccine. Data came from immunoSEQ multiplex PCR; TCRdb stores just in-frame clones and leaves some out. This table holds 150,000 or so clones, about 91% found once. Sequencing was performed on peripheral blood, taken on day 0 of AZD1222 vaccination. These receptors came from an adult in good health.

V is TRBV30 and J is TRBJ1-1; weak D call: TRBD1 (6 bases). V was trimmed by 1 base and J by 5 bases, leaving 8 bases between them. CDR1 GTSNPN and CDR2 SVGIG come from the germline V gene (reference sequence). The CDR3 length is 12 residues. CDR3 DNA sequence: TGTGCCTGGAGTGGAGGGGGAACTGAAGCTTTCTTT. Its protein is CAWSGGGTEAFF.

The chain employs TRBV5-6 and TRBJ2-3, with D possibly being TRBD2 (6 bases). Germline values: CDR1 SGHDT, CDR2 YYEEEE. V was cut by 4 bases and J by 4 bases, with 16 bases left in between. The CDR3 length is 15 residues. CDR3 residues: CASSRDSAPSDTQYF. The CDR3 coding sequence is TGTGCCAGCAGCCGGGACTCCGCGCCATCAGATACGCAGTATTTT.

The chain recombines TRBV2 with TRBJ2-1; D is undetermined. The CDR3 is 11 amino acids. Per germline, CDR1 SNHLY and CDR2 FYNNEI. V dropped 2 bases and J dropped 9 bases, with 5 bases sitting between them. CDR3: CASSESPEQFF. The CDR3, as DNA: TGTGCCAGCAGTGAAAGTCCTGAGCAGTTCTTC.

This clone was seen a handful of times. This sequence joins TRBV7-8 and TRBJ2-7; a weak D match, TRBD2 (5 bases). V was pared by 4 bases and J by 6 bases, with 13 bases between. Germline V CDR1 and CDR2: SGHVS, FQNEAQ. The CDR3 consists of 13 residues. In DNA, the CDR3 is TGTGCCAGCAGCTCGATTCGGGATAGCGAGCAGTACTTC. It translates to CASSSIRDSEQYF.

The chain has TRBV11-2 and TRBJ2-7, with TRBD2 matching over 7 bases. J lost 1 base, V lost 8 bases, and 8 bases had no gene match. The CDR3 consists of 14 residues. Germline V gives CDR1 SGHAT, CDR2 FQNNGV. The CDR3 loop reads CASRRGDYSYEQYF. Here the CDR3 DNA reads TGTGCCAGCCGTCGGGGGGACTATTCCTACGAGCAGTACTTC.

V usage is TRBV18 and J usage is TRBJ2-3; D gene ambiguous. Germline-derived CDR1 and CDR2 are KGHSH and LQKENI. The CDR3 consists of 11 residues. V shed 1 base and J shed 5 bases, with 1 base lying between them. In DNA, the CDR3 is TGTGCCAGCTCACCACAAGATACGCAGTATTTT. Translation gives CASSPQDTQYF.

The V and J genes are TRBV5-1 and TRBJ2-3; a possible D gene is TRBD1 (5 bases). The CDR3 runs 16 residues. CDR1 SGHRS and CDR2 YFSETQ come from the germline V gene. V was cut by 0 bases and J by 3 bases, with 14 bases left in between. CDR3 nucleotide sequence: TGCGCCAGCAGCTTGGTAGGGGCGGTTGGAACAGATACGCAGTATTTT. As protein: CASSLVGAVGTDTQYF.

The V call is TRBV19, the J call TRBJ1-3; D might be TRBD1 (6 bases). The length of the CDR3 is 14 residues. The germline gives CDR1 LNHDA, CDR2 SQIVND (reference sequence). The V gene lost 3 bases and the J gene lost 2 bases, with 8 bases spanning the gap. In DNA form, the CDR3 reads TGTGCCAGTAGTATCAGGGGAGCTGGAAACACCATATATTTT. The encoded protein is CASSIRGAGNTIYF. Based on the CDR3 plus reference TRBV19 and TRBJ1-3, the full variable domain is DGGITQSPKYLFRKEGQNVTLSCEQNLNHDAMYWYRQDPGQGLRLIYYSQIVNDFQKGDIAEGYSVSREKKESFPLTVTSAQKNPTAFYLCASSIRGAGNTIYFGEGSWLTVV.

The CDR3 region has the DNA TGCGCCAGCAGCCCCGACAGGTTGAACACTGAAGCTTTCTTT. It encodes CASSPDRLNTEAFF. The V gene is TRBV5-1, the J gene TRBJ1-1; tentative D call: TRBD1 (6 bases). In germline, CDR1 is SGHRS, CDR2 YFSETQ. This CDR3 spans 14 amino acids. Trimming cost V 4 bases and J 0 bases, with 10 bases left between them.

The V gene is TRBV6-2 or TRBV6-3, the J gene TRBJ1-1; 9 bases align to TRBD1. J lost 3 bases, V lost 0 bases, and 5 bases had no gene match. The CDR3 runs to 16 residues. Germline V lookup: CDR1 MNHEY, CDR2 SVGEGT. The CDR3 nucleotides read TGTGCCAGCAGTTACTCGGGACAGGGATGGGACACTGAAGCTTTCTTT. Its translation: CASSYSGQGWDTEAFF.

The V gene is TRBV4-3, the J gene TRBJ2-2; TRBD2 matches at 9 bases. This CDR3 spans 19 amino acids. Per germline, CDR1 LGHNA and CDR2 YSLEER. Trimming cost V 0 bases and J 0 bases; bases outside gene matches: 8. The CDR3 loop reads CASSQDSLAGTANTGELFF. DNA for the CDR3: TGCGCCAGCAGCCAAGATTCACTAGCGGGTACCGCGAACACCGGGGAGCTGTTTTTT.

CDR3 protein: CASRQQGGIDNSPLHF. The CDR3 DNA sequence: TGTGCCAGTAGGCAACAGGGGGGCATCGATAATTCACCCCTCCACTTT. The chain has TRBV19 and TRBJ1-6; 8 nucleotides align to TRBD1. CDR1 and CDR2 (germline): LNHDA, SQIVND (reference sequence). J lost 5 bases, V lost 6 bases, and 9 bases had no gene match. This CDR3 has 16 amino acids.

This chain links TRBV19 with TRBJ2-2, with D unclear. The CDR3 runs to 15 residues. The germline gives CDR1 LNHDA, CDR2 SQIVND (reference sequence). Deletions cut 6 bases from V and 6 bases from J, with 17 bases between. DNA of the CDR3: TGTGCCAGTAGCCCGCCTCAGGTGATGGCCGGGGAGCTGTTTTTT. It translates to CASSPPQVMAGELFF. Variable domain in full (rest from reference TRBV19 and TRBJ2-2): DGGITQSPKYLFRKEGQNVTLSCEQNLNHDAMYWYRQDPGQGLRLIYYSQIVNDFQKGDIAEGYSVSREKKESFPLTVTSAQKNPTAFYLCASSPPQVMAGELFFGEGSRLTVL.

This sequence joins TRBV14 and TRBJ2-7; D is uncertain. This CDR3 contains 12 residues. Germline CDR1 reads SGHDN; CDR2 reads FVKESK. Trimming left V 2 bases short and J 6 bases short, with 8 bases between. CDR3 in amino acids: CASSQSRAEQYF. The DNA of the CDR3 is TGTGCCAGCAGCCAAAGTAGGGCCGAGCAGTACTTC.

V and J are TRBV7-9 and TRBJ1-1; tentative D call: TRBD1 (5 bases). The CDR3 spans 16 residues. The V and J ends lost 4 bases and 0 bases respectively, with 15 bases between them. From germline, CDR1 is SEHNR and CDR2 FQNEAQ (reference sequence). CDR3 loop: CASSWGWDPMNTEAFF. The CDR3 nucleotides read TGTGCCAGCAGCTGGGGCTGGGATCCCATGAACACTGAAGCTTTCTTT.

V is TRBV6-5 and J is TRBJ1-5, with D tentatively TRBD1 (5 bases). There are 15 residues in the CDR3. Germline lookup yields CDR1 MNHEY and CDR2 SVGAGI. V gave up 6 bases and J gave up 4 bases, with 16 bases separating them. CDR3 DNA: TGTGCCAGCAGACCGGAGGGGACTCATAATCAGCCCCAGCATTTT. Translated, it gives CASRPEGTHNQPQHF.

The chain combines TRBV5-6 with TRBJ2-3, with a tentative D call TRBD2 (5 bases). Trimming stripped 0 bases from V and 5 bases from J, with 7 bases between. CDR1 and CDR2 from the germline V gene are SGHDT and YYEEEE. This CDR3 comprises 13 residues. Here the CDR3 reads CASSLVAGDTQYF. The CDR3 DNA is TGTGCCAGCAGCTTGGTGGCGGGAGATACGCAGTATTTT.

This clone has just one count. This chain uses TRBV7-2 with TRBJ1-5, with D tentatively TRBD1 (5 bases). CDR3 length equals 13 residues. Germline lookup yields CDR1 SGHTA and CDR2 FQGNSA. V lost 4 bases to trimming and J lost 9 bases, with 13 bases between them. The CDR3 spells CASSYGRGRPQHF. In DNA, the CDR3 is TGTGCCAGCAGCTACGGGAGGGGAAGGCCCCAGCATTTT.

The DNA of the CDR3 is TGCGCCAGCGGCGGGGACACTGAAGCTTTCTTT. This gives the protein CASGGDTEAFF. V gene TRBV5-1 combines with J gene TRBJ1-1; unclear D gene. V dropped 7 bases and J dropped 3 bases, with 7 bases sitting between them. Germline V gives CDR1 SGHRS, CDR2 YFSETQ. The CDR3 runs to 11 residues.

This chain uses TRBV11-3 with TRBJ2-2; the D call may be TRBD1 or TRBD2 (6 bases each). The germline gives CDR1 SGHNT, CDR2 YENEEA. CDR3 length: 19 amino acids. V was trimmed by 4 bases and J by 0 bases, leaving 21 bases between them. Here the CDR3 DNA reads TGTGCCAGCAGCTCTCTAATAATCGAGGGGGGAACGAACACCGGGGAGCTGTTTTTT. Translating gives CASSSLIIEGGTNTGELFF.

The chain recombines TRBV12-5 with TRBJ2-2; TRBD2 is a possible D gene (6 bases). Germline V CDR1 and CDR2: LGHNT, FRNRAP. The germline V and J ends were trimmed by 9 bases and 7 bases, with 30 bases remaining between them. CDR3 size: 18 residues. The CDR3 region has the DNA TGTGCTAGCCAGACTGGGGTAGGAGGGAGCCCAAAAAACGGGGAGCTGTTTTTT. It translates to CASQTGVGGSPKNGELFF.

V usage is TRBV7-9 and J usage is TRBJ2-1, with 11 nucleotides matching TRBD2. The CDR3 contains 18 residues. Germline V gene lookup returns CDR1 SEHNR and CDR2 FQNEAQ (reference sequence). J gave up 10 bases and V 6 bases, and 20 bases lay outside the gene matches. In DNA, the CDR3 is TGTGCCAGCAGTGGTAGCGGGAGGGGGATGATCTCCTTAGGGGAGCAGTTCTTC. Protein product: CASSGSGRGMISLGEQFF.

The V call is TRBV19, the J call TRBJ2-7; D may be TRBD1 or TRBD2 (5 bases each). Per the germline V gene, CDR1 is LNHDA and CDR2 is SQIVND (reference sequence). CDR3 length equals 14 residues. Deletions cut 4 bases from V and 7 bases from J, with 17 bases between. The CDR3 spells CASSTRGYPGEQYF. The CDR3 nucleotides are TGTGCCAGTAGTACCCGGGGCTACCCGGGGGAGCAGTACTTC.

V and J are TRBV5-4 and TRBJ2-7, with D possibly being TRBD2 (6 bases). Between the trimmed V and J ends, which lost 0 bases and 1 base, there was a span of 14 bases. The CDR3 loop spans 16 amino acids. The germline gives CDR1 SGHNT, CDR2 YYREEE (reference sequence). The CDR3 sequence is CASSLAGGTRSYEQYF. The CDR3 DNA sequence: TGTGCCAGCAGCTTGGCTGGCGGGACGCGGTCCTACGAGCAGTACTTC.